The 25 T cell receptor beta chains in this list originate from one sample, sequenced in a study of T cells in Graves' hyperthyroidism and ophthalmopathy. The investigators amplified TCR beta CDR3 regions from RNA transcripts. When the TCR CDR3 underwent first-round RT-PCR, the HTBI primer set was used. TCRdb redid the calling of the multiplex PCR reads with MiXCR, one entry per CDR3 protein. The data contain approximately 600,000 distinct CDR3 sequences, more than 13% of them seen just once; the ten biggest clones take up 7.1%. The sequencing input was blood. The receptor set was obtained from a woman between 18 and 29 years old with Graves' ophthalmopathy.

This clonotype was seen more than once but under ten times. The CDR3 spells CASSSSRSGRIYNEQFF. CDR3 DNA sequence: TGTGCCAGCAGCTCCTCCCGTAGCGGGAGGATCTACAATGAGCAGTTCTTC. V gene TRBV7-9 combines with J gene TRBJ2-1; 10 nucleotides match TRBD2. V lost 4 bases and J lost 3; bases outside the gene matches: 9. This CDR3 comprises 17 residues. Germline V gives CDR1 SEHNR, CDR2 FQNEAQ (reference sequence).

This sequence joins TRBV20-1 and TRBJ2-3; 12 bases match TRBD2. V shed 6 bases, J shed 3 bases, and the junction held 4 bases outside the gene matches. The CDR3 length is 14 residues. Germline values: CDR1 DFQATT, CDR2 SNEGSKA (reference sequence). This CDR3 is CSAPTSGGTDTQYF. CDR3 sequence (DNA): TGCAGTGCCCCGACTAGCGGGGGAACAGATACGCAGTATTTT.

This clonotype occurred many times. The chain combines TRBV28 with TRBJ2-7, with D unresolved. The V and J ends lost 7 bases and 4 bases respectively, with 11 bases between them. The CDR3 has 12 amino acids. The germline V gene encodes CDR1 MDHEN and CDR2 SYDVKM. The CDR3 DNA reads as TGTGCCAGCATGCTAAACGGGTACGAGCAGTACTTC. Translation: CASMLNGYEQYF. Looking up the rest from reference TRBV28 and TRBJ2-7 gives the full variable domain: DVKVTQSSRYLVKRTGEKVFLECVQDMDHENMFWYRQDPGLGLRLIYFSYDVKMKEKGDIPEGYSVSREKKERFSLILESASTNQTSMYLCASMLNGYEQYFGPGTRLTVT.

This clonotype was seen just once. The gene calls are TRBV6-1 and TRBJ1-1, with 7 bases lining up with TRBD1. The length of the CDR3 is 13 residues. J was trimmed by 1 base and V by 8 bases; bases with no gene match: 4. The germline CDR1 and CDR2 sequences are MNHNS and SASEGT. The CDR3 bases are TGTGCCAGCGTAGGGGGCGGGAACACTGAAGCTTTCTTT. Translating it yields CASVGGGNTEAFF.

This clonotype was counted many times. The rearrangement uses TRBV6-1 and TRBJ2-1; the D gene is possibly TRBD1 (5 bases). Germline V gives CDR1 MNHNS, CDR2 SASEGT. V was pared by 5 bases and J by 12 bases, with 11 bases between. The CDR3 sequence is 11 residues long. The CDR3 here is CASSSRVAQFF. The CDR3 bases are TGTGCCAGCAGTTCCAGGGTAGCGCAGTTCTTC.

A few counts support this clonotype. The chain carries TRBV9 and TRBJ2-2; D possibly uses TRBD1 or TRBD2 (6 bases each). Germline V lookup: CDR1 SGDLS, CDR2 YYNGEE. The V end lost 2 bases, the J end lost 7 bases, and 12 bases lay between the germline ends. CDR3 length: 14 amino acids. CDR3 DNA sequence: TGTGCCAGCAGCGTTAGGGGGGCTGACGGGGAGCTGTTTTTT. Translating it yields CASSVRGADGELFF.

The rearrangement uses TRBV19 and TRBJ2-6; D may be TRBD1 or TRBD2 (5 bases each). Trimming stripped 0 bases from V and 2 bases from J, with 14 bases between. The CDR3 runs to 18 residues. Germline CDR1 and CDR2: LNHDA and SQIVND (reference sequence). In DNA form, the CDR3 reads TGTGCCAGTAGTATAGAGGGGGTGCTTCGGGCTGGGGCCAACGTCCTGACTTTC. It specifies CASSIEGVLRAGANVLTF. Full variable domain (missing parts from reference TRBV19 and TRBJ2-6): DGGITQSPKYLFRKEGQNVTLSCEQNLNHDAMYWYRQDPGQGLRLIYYSQIVNDFQKGDIAEGYSVSREKKESFPLTVTSAQKNPTAFYLCASSIEGVLRAGANVLTFGAGSRLTVL.

This chain links TRBV7-2 with TRBJ1-2; the match to TRBD1 covers 12 bases. The germline V gene has CDR1 SGHTA and CDR2 FQGNSA. CDR3 length: 17 residues. J lost 5 bases, V lost 1 base, and 8 bases had no gene match. The DNA of the CDR3 is TGTGCCAGCAGCTTAGTAGCGGGACAGGGGGCTTGGTATGGCTACACCTTC. Protein sequence: CASSLVAGQGAWYGYTF.

This clonotype was found many times. The chain carries TRBV7-9 and TRBJ1-5; 7 bases agree with TRBD1. J gave up 2 bases and V 5 bases, and 6 bases lay outside the gene matches. Germline V CDR1 and CDR2: SEHNR, FQNEAQ (reference sequence). The CDR3 contains 15 residues. CDR3 sequence reads: CASSATGDGNQPQHF. Written as DNA, the CDR3 is TGTGCCAGCAGCGCTACAGGGGACGGCAATCAGCCCCAGCATTTT.

This clonotype was observed a few times. The V and J genes are TRBV11-2 and TRBJ1-1; D call uncertain. The V gene's germline CDR1 is SGHAT and CDR2 FQNNGV. CDR3 size: 15 residues. V was clipped by 3 bases and J by 4 bases, with 15 bases between them. The CDR3 protein is CASSFPTILSTEAFF. CDR3 sequence (DNA): TGTGCCAGCAGCTTCCCAACGATCTTGAGCACTGAAGCTTTCTTT.

This clonotype was seen at least ten times. This sequence joins TRBV7-9 and TRBJ1-2, with 7 nucleotides matching TRBD1. The CDR3 sequence is 16 residues long. Germline CDR1 and CDR2: SEHNR and FQNEAQ (reference sequence). V shed 1 base and J 6 bases; nucleotides not matched to a gene: 11. This CDR3 is CASSLVRQGARHGYTF. The CDR3 bases are TGTGCCAGCAGCTTAGTCCGACAGGGCGCCCGGCATGGCTACACCTTC.

This clonotype has at least ten counts. The rearrangement joins TRBV28 to TRBJ1-2; 7 positions agree with TRBD1. Germline values: CDR1 MDHEN, CDR2 SYDVKM. The CDR3 sequence is 15 residues long. Trimming at V came to 7 bases and at J to 4 bases, leaving 12 bases not matched to a gene. The DNA for the CDR3 is TGTGCCAGCAACCTCCGCGGGGGACAGACCTATGGCTACACCTTC. This encodes CASNLRGGQTYGYTF.

This clonotype was recorded many times. This rearrangement joins TRBV2 to TRBJ2-3; 11 nucleotides match TRBD2. The V and J ends lost 3 bases and 5 bases, in that order; junction bases with no gene match: 4. The CDR3 consists of 15 residues. Germline V gene lookup returns CDR1 SNHLY and CDR2 FYNNEI. CDR3 sequence (DNA): TGTGCCAGCAGTGATGTTGGACTAGCGGGAGATACGCAGTATTTT. Amino acid sequence: CASSDVGLAGDTQYF.

This clonotype was seen more than once but under ten times. The V and J genes are TRBV30 and TRBJ1-5; D is unclear. This CDR3 spans 13 amino acids. V dropped 4 bases and J dropped 3 bases, with 10 bases sitting between them. Germline V gene lookup returns CDR1 GTSNPN and CDR2 SVGIG (reference sequence). This chain's CDR3 is CAWMAADNQPQHF. The CDR3 nucleotides are TGTGCCTGGATGGCGGCAGACAATCAGCCCCAGCATTTT.

This clonotype was seen ten or more times. This rearrangement joins TRBV7-2 to TRBJ2-1, with a possible D match to TRBD2 (5 bases). Deletions cut 1 base from V and 2 bases from J, with 15 bases between. The germline gives CDR1 SGHTA, CDR2 FQGNSA. The CDR3 covers 17 residues. The CDR3 DNA sequence: TGTGCCAGCAGCTTAGGGAGGTTGTACCATACCTACAATGAGCAGTTCTTC. Its protein product is CASSLGRLYHTYNEQFF. Full variable domain (missing parts from reference TRBV7-2 and TRBJ2-1): GAGVSQSPSNKVTEKGKDVELRCDPISGHTALYWYRQSLGQGLEFLIYFQGNSAPDKSGLPSDRFSAERTGGSVSTLTIQRTQQEDSAVYLCASSLGRLYHTYNEQFFGPGTRLTVL.

This clonotype has ten or more counts. The chain links TRBV9 to TRBJ2-3, with TRBD2 identical over 8 bases. Losses at the gene ends were 0 bases for V and 2 bases for J; bases not matched to a gene: 5. Germline V CDR1 and CDR2: SGDLS, YYNGEE. There are 16 residues in the CDR3. DNA of the CDR3: TGTGCCAGCAGCGTAGGGAGTAGCGGGATCACAGATACGCAGTATTTT. It yields the protein CASSVGSSGITDTQYF.

V is TRBV4-2 and J is TRBJ2-1; D call uncertain. The CDR3 covers 15 residues. V shed 5 bases and J shed 3 bases, with 14 bases lying between them. Germline lookup yields CDR1 LGHNA and CDR2 YNFKEQ. The CDR3 protein is CASSTRQEGYNEQFF. CDR3 nucleotide sequence: TGTGCCAGCAGCACCCGACAAGAAGGCTACAATGAGCAGTTCTTC.

Many counts were recorded for this clonotype. CDR3 nucleotides: TGTGCCAGCAGCTTCGGACAGGACACTGAAGCTTTCTTT. Translating gives CASSFGQDTEAFF. The chain is built from TRBV7-2 and TRBJ1-1; 7 nucleotides line up with TRBD1. This CDR3 region has 13 residues. Germline V gene lookup returns CDR1 SGHTA and CDR2 FQGNSA. With 3 bases clipped from V and 3 bases from J, the junction kept 1 base outside the gene matches.

To note about this clonotype: It may be a read error: a sequence one base away is much more abundant. V gene TRBV6-5 combines with J gene TRBJ2-1; D may match TRBD1 or TRBD2 (5 bases each). The V end lost 0 bases, the J end lost 7 bases, and 13 bases lay between the germline ends. The V gene's germline CDR1 is MNHEY and CDR2 SVGAGI. The CDR3 totals 15 residues. The CDR3 nucleotides read TGTGCCAGCAGTTACTCGGTGGGAGCAGGGAATGAGCAGTTCTTC. Translating gives CASSYSVGAGNEQFF.

The gene calls are TRBV12-3 or TRBV12-4 and TRBJ2-7; D unresolved. The V end lost 0 bases, the J end lost 4 bases, and 7 bases lay between the germline ends. The CDR3 is 13 residues long. CDR3 in amino acids: CASSLAEKYEQYF. The CDR3 DNA follows: TGTGCCAGCAGTTTAGCGGAGAAATACGAGCAGTACTTC.

This clonotype appeared a few times. The V gene is TRBV11-1, the J gene TRBJ2-7; D gene uncertain. V was pared by 3 bases and J by 3 bases, with 18 bases between. The CDR3 runs 16 residues. Germline V gene lookup returns CDR1 SGHAT and CDR2 FQDESV (reference sequence). CDR3 nucleotides: TGTGCCAGCAGCTTGATTCGTGGTACCGCTTACTACGAGCAGTACTTC. Residues: CASSLIRGTAYYEQYF.

Many counts were recorded for this clonotype. The CDR3 loop reads CASRASSGQRLTLNTEAFF. Here the CDR3 DNA reads TGTGCCAGCAGGGCCAGCTCCGGACAGAGACTGACCCTGAACACTGAAGCTTTCTTT. V usage is TRBV6-1 and J usage is TRBJ1-1; D perhaps matches TRBD1 (6 bases). Germline V gene lookup returns CDR1 MNHNS and CDR2 SASEGT. V lost 6 bases to trimming and J lost 0 bases, with 26 bases between them. CDR3 length: 19 residues.

This chain links TRBV30 with TRBJ1-6; D perhaps matches TRBD1 (5 bases). V dropped 3 bases and J dropped 9 bases, with 18 bases sitting between them. The CDR3 loop spans 15 amino acids. CDR1 and CDR2 (germline): GTSNPN, SVGIG (reference sequence). CDR3 in amino acids: CAWSLRGAVGSPLHF. CDR3 bases: TGTGCCTGGAGCCTCCGCGGGGCGGTGGGTTCACCCCTCCACTTT.

The chain uses TRBV12-3 or TRBV12-4 and TRBJ1-2; D might be TRBD1 (5 bases). V lost 5 bases and J lost 5, with 18 bases in between. This CDR3 is 15 amino acids long. The CDR3 DNA sequence: TGTGCCAGCAGTCCACCGCAGGGAAGGGGTTATGGCTACACCTTC. Residues: CASSPPQGRGYGYTF.

This clonotype has a count of ten or more. The chain uses TRBV20-1 and TRBJ2-7, with 10 nucleotides matching TRBD1. Looked up from germline, CDR1 is DFQATT and CDR2 is SNEGSKA (reference sequence). This CDR3 has 17 amino acids. With 2 bases clipped from V and 3 bases from J, the junction kept 13 bases outside the gene matches. The CDR3 is CSARHSQGQGTIYEQYF. CDR3 coding DNA: TGCAGTGCTAGACACTCACAGGGACAGGGGACTATCTACGAGCAGTACTTC.